This TCR beta chain was profiled in a study of molecular identifiers for immune sequencing clone quantification. Overall study: Four portions were sequenced after RNA from about 21,000 or 97,000 naive CD8 cells was split five ways in replicates.

This clonotype was seen at least ten times. Its antigen is still unknown. TCRdb itself ran the PCR reads through MiXCR, one entry per CDR3 protein. The table lists under 85,000 distinct CDR3 sequences, 15% to 20% of them singletons. The germline CDR1 and CDR2 sequences are MNHEY and SMNVEV (reference sequence). This CDR3 spans 15 amino acids. V lost 4 bases and J lost 0, with 12 bases in between. Study-level results: Effector cells kept over 98% of their molecules in clones above 20 RNA copies, while naive cells kept under 1% there. In a background of about 1 million naive cells, spiked Jurkat TCR RNA from one cell was reportedly detectable.

The TCR comes from a human donor in good health. Some libraries in this study had Jurkat cell RNA spiked in. Sequencing input: naive CD8+ T cells from blood, with Jurkat cell RNA spiked in. Subset specified: FACS-sorted CD8+CD4-CCR7+CD45RA+ naive T cells. V gene TRBV27 combines with J gene TRBJ2-5; no reliable D call. Here the CDR3 DNA reads TGTGCCAGCAGTTCGCTCGCTGGCTACCAAGAGACCCAGTACTTC. Translation gives CASSSLAGYQETQYF.